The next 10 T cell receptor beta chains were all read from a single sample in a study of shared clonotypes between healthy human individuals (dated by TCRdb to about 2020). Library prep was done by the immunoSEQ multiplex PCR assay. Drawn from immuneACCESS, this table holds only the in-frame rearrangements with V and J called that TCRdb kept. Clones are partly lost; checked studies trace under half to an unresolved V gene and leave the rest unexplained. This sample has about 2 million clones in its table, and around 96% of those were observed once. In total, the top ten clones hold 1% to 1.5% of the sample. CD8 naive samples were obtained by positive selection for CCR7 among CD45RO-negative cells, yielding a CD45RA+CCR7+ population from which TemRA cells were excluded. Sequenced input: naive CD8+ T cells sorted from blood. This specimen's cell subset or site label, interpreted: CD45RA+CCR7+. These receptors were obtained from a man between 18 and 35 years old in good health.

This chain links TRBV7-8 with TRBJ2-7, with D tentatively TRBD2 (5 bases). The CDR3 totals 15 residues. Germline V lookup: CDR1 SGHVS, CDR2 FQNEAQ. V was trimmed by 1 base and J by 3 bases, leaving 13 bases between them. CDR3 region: CASSLGGNGVYEQYF. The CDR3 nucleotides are TGTGCCAGCAGCTTAGGTGGGAACGGGGTCTACGAGCAGTACTTC.

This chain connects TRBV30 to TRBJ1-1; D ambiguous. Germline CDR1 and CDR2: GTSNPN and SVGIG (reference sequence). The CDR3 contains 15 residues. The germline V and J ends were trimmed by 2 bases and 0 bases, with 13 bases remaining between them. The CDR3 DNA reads TGTGCCTGGAGTTTGGAAAAACTCATGAACACTGAAGCTTTCTTT. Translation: CAWSLEKLMNTEAFF.

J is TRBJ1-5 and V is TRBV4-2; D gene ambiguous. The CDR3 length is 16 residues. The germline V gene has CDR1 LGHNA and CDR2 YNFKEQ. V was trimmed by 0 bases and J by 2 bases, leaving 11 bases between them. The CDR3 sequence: CASSQDSGEGNQPQHF. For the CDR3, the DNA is TGTGCCAGCAGCCAAGATTCGGGCGAGGGCAATCAGCCCCAGCATTTT.

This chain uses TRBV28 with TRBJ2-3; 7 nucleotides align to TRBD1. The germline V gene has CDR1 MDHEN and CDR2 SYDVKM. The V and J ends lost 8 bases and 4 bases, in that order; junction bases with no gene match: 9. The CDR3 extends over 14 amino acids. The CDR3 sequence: CASLARGLADTQYF. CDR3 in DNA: TGTGCCAGCTTGGCGAGGGGGCTGGCAGATACGCAGTATTTT. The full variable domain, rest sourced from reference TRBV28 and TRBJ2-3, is DVKVTQSSRYLVKRTGEKVFLECVQDMDHENMFWYRQDPGLGLRLIYFSYDVKMKEKGDIPEGYSVSREKKERFSLILESASTNQTSMYLCASLARGLADTQYFGPGTRLTVL.

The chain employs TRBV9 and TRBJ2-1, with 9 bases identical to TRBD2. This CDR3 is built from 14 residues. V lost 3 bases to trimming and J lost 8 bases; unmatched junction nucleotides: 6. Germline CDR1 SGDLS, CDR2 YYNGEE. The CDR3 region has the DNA TGTGCCAGCAGCGGCAGCGGGAGGAACGATGAGCAGTTCTTC. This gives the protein CASSGSGRNDEQFF. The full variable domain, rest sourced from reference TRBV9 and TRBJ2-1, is DSGVTQTPKHLITATGQRVTLRCSPRSGDLSVYWYQQSLDQGLQFLIQYYNGEERAKGNILERFSAQQFPDLHSELNLSSLELGDSALYFCASSGSGRNDEQFFGPGTRLTVL.

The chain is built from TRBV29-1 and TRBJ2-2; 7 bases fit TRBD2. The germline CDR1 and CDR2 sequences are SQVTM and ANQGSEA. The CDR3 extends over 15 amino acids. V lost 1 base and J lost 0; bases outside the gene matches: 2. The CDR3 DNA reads TGCAGCGTTGAAGGGGAGGGAACGAACACCGGGGAGCTGTTTTTT. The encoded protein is CSVEGEGTNTGELFF.

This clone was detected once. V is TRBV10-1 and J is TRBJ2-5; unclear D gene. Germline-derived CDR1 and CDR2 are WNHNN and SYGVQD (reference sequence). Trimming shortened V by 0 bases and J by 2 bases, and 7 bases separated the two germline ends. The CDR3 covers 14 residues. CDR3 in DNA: TGCGCCAGCAGTGAGTCAGGCAGACAAGAGACCCAGTACTTC. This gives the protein CASSESGRQETQYF.

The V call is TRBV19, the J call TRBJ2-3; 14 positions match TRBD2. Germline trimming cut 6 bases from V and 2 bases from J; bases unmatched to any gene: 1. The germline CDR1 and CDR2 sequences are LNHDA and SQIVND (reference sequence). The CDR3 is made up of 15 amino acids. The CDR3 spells CASRGLAGVTDTQYF. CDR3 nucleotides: TGTGCCAGTAGGGGACTAGCGGGAGTCACAGATACGCAGTATTTT. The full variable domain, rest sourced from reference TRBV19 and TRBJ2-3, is DGGITQSPKYLFRKEGQNVTLSCEQNLNHDAMYWYRQDPGQGLRLIYYSQIVNDFQKGDIAEGYSVSREKKESFPLTVTSAQKNPTAFYLCASRGLAGVTDTQYFGPGTRLTVL.

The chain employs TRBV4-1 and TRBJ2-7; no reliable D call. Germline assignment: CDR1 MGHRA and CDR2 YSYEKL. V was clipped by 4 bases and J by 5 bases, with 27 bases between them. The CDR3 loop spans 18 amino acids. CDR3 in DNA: TGCGCCAGCAGCCCCCATTCCCCATACGCCCCGTCTGTCGACGAGCAGTACTTC. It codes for CASSPHSPYAPSVDEQYF.

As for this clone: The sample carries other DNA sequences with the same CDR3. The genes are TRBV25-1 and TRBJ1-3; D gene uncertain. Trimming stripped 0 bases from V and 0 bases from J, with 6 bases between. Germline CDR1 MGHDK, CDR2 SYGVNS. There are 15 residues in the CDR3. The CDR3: CASSEYYSSGNTIYF. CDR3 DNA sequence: TGTGCCAGCAGTGAATACTACAGCTCTGGAAACACCATATATTTT. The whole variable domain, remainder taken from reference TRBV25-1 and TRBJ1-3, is EADIYQTPRYLVIGTGKKITLECSQTMGHDKMYWYQQDPGMELHLIHYSYGVNSTEKGDLSSESTVSRIRTEHFPLTLESARPSHTSQYLCASSEYYSSGNTIYFGEGSWLTVV.